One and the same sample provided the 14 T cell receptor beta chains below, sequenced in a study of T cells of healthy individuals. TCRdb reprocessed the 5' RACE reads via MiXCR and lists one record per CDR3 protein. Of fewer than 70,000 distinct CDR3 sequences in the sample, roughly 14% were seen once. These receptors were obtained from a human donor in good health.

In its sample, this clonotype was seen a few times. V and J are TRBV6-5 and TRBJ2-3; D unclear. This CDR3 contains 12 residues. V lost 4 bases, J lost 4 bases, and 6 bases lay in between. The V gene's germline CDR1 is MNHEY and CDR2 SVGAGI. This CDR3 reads CASSSPSDTQYF. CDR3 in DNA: TGTGCCAGCAGTTCCCCATCAGATACGCAGTATTTT.

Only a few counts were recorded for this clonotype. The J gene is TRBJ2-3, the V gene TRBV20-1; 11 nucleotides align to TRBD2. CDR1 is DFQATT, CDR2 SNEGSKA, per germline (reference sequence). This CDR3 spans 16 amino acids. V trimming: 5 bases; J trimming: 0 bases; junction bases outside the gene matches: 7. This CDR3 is CSAFTSGGLSTDTQYF. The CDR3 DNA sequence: TGCAGTGCTTTCACTAGCGGGGGCTTGAGCACAGATACGCAGTATTTT.

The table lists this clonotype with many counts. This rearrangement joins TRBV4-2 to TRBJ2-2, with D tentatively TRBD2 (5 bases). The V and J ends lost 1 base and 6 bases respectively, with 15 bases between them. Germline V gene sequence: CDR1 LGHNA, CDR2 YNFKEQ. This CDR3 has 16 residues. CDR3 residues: CASSQAPEAEAGELFF. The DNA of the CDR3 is TGTGCCAGCAGCCAAGCACCGGAGGCGGAGGCCGGGGAGCTGTTTTTT.

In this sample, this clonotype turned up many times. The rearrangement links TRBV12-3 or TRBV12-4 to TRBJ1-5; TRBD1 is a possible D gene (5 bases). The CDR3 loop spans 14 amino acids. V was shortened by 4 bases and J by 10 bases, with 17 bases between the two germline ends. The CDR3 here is CASSSRDGISPQHF. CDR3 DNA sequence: TGTGCCAGCAGTTCCCGGGACGGGATCAGCCCCCAGCATTTT.

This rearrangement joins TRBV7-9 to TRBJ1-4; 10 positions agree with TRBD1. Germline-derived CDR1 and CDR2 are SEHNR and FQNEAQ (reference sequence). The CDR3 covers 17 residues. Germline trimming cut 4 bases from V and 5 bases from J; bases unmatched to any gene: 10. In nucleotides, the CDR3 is TGTGCCAGCAGCTACCCAAGTCGGGGACAGGGGAATGAAAAACTGTTTTTT. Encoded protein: CASSYPSRGQGNEKLFF.

The CDR3 loop is CASSLKRSGDTQYF. The CDR3 nucleotides are TGCGCCAGCAGCTTGAAACGGTCGGGAGATACGCAGTATTTT. The gene calls are TRBV5-1 and TRBJ2-3; D call uncertain. Germline values: CDR1 SGHRS, CDR2 YFSETQ. There are 14 residues in the CDR3. The V and J ends lost 1 base and 5 bases respectively, with 11 bases between them.

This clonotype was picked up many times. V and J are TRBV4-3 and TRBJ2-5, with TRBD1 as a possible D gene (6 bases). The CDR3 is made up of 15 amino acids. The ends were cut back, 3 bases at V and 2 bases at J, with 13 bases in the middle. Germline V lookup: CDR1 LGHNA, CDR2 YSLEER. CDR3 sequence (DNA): TGCGCCAGCAGCCATGCTACAGGGATGCAAGAGACCCAGTACTTC. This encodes CASSHATGMQETQYF.

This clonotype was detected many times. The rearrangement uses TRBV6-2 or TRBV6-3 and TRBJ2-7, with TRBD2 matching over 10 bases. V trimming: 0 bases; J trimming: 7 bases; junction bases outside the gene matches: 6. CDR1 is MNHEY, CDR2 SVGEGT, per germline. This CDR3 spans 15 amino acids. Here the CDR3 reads CASSYSTSGDREQYF. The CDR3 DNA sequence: TGTGCCAGCAGTTACTCTACTAGCGGGGACCGAGAGCAGTACTTC.

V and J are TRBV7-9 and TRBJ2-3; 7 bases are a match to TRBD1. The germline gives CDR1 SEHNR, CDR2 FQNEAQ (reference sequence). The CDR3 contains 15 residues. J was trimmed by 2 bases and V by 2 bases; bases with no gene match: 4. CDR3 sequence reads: CASSLYRGYTDTQYF. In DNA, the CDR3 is TGTGCCAGCAGCTTATACAGGGGCTACACAGATACGCAGTATTTT.

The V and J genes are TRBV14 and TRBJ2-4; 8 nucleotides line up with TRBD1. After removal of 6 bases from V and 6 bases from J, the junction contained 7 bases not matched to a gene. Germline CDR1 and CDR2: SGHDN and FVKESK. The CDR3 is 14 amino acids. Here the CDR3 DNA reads TGTGCCAGCAGGGCCGGGACAGGAGGAAACATTCAGTACTTC. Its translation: CASRAGTGGNIQYF.

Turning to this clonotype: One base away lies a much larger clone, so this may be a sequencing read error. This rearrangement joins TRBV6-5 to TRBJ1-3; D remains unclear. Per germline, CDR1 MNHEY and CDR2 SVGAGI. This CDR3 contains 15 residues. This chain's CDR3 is CARSYSQSSGNTIYF. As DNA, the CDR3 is TGTGCCAGAAGTTACTCACAGTCCTCTGGAAACACCATATATTTT.

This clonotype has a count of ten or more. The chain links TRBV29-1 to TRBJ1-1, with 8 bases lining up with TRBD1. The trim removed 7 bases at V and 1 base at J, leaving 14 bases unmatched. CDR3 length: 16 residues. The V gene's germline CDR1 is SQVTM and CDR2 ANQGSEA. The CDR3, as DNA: TGCAGCGCTAGAACTACCCAGGGGGCGTGGAACACTGAAGCTTTCTTT. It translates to CSARTTQGAWNTEAFF.

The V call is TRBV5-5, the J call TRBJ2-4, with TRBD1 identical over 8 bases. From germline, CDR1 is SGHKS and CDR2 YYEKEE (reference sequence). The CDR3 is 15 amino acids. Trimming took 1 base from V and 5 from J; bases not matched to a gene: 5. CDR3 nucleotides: TGTGCCAGCAGCTTGTGGCGGACAGGGCAAAACATTCAGTACTTC. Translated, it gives CASSLWRTGQNIQYF.

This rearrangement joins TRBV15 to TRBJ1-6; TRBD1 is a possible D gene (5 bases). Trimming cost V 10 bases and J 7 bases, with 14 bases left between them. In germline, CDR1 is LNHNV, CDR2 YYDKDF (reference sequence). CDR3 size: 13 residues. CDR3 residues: CASRDGVNSPLHF. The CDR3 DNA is TGTGCCAGCCGGGACGGAGTCAATTCACCCCTCCACTTT.